This entry features one T cell receptor beta chain sequence. This sample is drawn from a study of blood T cell repertoires in COVID-19. About the study: Sources were T cells, B-cell-depleted T cells, or PBMCs; the material itself was cDNA or gDNA.

All enrollees were about 18 to 95 years old and from about two dozen US areas. Researchers sorted participants into cohorts using their self-reported clinical history. Original analysis: Reference gene primer amplification gave nucleated cell count estimates. The repertoire was sequenced with immunoSEQ multiplex PCR; TCRdb's copy has only in-frame clones and lacks some. That table supplies the V and J calls and clone size; D and trimming were determined from the DNA. The sample yields approximately 250,000 clones, approximately 89% seen once. The origin of this receptor is a woman aged 40-49 years with acute COVID-19. Specimen: PBMCs or T cells enriched from blood (not recorded which).

In nucleotides, the CDR3 is TGTGCCAGCAGCGTAGTACAGCCCGGCACTGAAGCTTTCTTT. As protein: CASSVVQPGTEAFF. V usage is TRBV9 and J usage is TRBJ1-1; D is undetermined. CDR1 SGDLS and CDR2 YYNGEE come from the germline V gene. V lost 0 bases and J 4 bases, leaving 10 bases between the germline ends. This CDR3 has 14 amino acids.